A selection of T cell receptor beta chains follows, all from one sample in a study of CD8 T cells in Susac syndrome. TCRdb recomputed calls from the immunoSEQ multiplex PCR reads with MiXCR, one row per CDR3 protein. Of about 140,000 distinct CDR3 sequences in the sample, around 93% were seen once. The specimen was CD4+ T cells from PBMCs. The receptor source for this set is a human donor with Susac syndrome. Both conserved end residues are trimmed from each CDR3.

>TRBV29-1
SVEVGTANYGYT
>TRBV29-1
SVGQKRWNTGELF
>TRBV7-3
ASSHGTDGTDTQY
>TRBV28
ASIGTAGTGHNYGYT
>TRBV29-1
SVVPLSSYNEQF
>TRBV27
ASSLSSPKYNEQF
>TRBV28
ASSLRRPQETQY
>TRBV20-1
SAQTTGIHSPLH
>TRBV12-3/TRBV12-4
ASSRGQPNTEAF
>TRBV20-1
SARNAVTTKETQY
>TRBV27
ASRRRDSHYEQY
>TRBV12-3/TRBV12-4
ASRISGTSGYEQY
>TRBV9
ASSVGGAGNQPQH
>TRBV5-4
ASSLATGRSYNEQF
>TRBV30
AWSYPDRTSGNTIY
>TRBV5-4
ASSLGGVVAKNIQY
>TRBV3-1
ASSPRDSLVRTQY
>TRBV20-1
SGKTSGTTGEQY